A selection of T cell receptor beta chains follows, all from one sample in a study of early T cells in non-severe SARS-CoV-2 infection. One entry per CDR3 protein, called by TCRdb with MiXCR from the 5' RACE reads. The table has around 64,000 distinct CDR3 sequences, approximately 10% seen once; the top ten hold 5% to 7%. Sequenced here: whole blood, sampled at baseline. The receptors come from an adult who was a healthcare worker with PCR-confirmed SARS-CoV-2 infection or an uninfected control (not recorded which). CDR3s include the opening cysteine and the closing phenylalanine or tryptophan. Each record gives: D gene, J gene, clone size, V gene, CDR3 DNA, CDR3 protein. D genes are given only for firm matches. Clone size, where shown, is once, few, many, or a class for clones that have expanded.

-	TRBJ1-2	many	TRBV5-6	TGTGCCAGCAGCCCGACGGTAGTGGGCGGCGGTGGCTACACCTTC	CASSPTVVGGGGYTF
TRBD2	TRBJ2-2	many	TRBV7-9	TGTGCCAGCAGCTTGCAGACTAGCGGGGGGAGCCGCACCGGGGAGCTGTTTTTT	CASSLQTSGGSRTGELFF
-	TRBJ2-5	few	TRBV20-1	TGCAGTGCTAGGACAGGTTCCGAGACCCAGTACTTC	CSARTGSETQYF
TRBD2	TRBJ2-1	-	TRBV12-3/TRBV12-4	TGTGCCAGCAGTCAAACTAGCGGGGAGGGGAATGAGCAGTTCTTC	CASSQTSGEGNEQFF
-	TRBJ1-4	-	TRBV6-5	TGTGCCAGCAGCTCCCGGTGGGATATTAATGAAAAACTGTTTTTT	CASSSRWDINEKLFF
-	TRBJ2-4	once	TRBV6-2/TRBV6-3	TGTGCCAGCAGTTACCAGAGGGGAAACATTCAGTACTTC	CASSYQRGNIQYF
TRBD1	TRBJ1-1	-	TRBV9	TGTGCCAGCAGCGTAGTGGGGACAGTTGAAGCTTTCTTT	CASSVVGTVEAFF
TRBD1	TRBJ2-7	once	TRBV29-1	TGCAGCGTTGTCCATTTGGGGACAGGAGGAATCAACGAGCAGTACTTC	CSVVHLGTGGINEQYF
TRBD1	TRBJ2-6	-	TRBV7-8	TGTGCCAGCAGCTCCAACAGGGGTTCTGGGGCCAACGTCCTGACTTTC	CASSSNRGSGANVLTF
-	TRBJ2-1	once	TRBV12-3/TRBV12-4	TGTGCCAGCAGTTTCCACCGGGGGGCCGGTACGTATGAGCAGTTCTTC	CASSFHRGAGTYEQFF
-	TRBJ2-1	many	TRBV19	TGTGCCAGTAGTATGGGATGGGGGGACTTAAGTAGTGAGCAGTTCTTC	CASSMGWGDLSSEQFF
-	TRBJ1-2	-	TRBV5-5	TGTGCCAGCAGCCTGGAGCTTCACTATAACTATGGCTACACCTTC	CASSLELHYNYGYTF
-	TRBJ2-3	-	TRBV15	TGTGCCACCAGCAGAGATGGTTTAGCGCTGGGGGGAGATACGCAGTATTTT	CATSRDGLALGGDTQYF
-	TRBJ2-3	-	TRBV29-1	TGCAGCGTTGCGGCGGGCACAGATACGCAGTATTTT	CSVAAGTDTQYF
-	TRBJ2-7	few	TRBV30	TGTGCCTGGGGAGTAGGGGGGGACGAGCAGTACTTC	CAWGVGGDEQYF